The 32 T cell receptor beta chains below come from one sample, sequenced in a study of T-cell memory formation after mild COVID-19. A single record per CDR3 protein comes from TCRdb applying MiXCR to the 5' RACE reads. The sample holds around 340,000 distinct CDR3 sequences, roughly 13% seen once. Sequenced: PBMCs or a T cell subset sorted from them (not recorded which). These TCRs come from a man younger than 35 who had mild COVID-19 (a few samples of this study predate the infection). Cell type and time point are not known.

This clonotype was seen more than once but under ten times. The chain has TRBV6-2 or TRBV6-3 and TRBJ1-5; D is perhaps TRBD1 (6 bases). Trimming pared 2 bases from V and 6 bases from J, leaving 17 bases between. The CDR3 is 16 residues long. The germline gives CDR1 MNHEY, CDR2 SVGEGT. CDR3 coding DNA: TGTGCCAGCAGTTACGGTGTGGGCAGGGGCGGTCAGCCCCAGCATTTT. Its translation is CASSYGVGRGGQPQHF.

This chain joins TRBV7-9 and TRBJ1-1, with TRBD1 as a possible D gene (5 bases). The length of the CDR3 is 16 residues. Germline values: CDR1 SEHNR, CDR2 FQNEAQ (reference sequence). The ends were cut back, 6 bases at V and 4 bases at J, with 21 bases in the middle. The CDR3 protein is CASSSRPSRESTEAFF. In nucleotides, the CDR3 is TGTGCCAGCAGTTCCCGACCATCCAGGGAGAGCACTGAAGCTTTCTTT.

This clonotype was counted a few times. V gene TRBV7-9 combines with J gene TRBJ2-3, with D uncertain. V lost 8 bases, J lost 1 base, and 10 bases lay in between. Germline V gene sequence: CDR1 SEHNR, CDR2 FQNEAQ (reference sequence). The CDR3 spans 13 residues. The CDR3 protein is CASGRDGTDTQYF. The CDR3 DNA sequence: TGTGCCAGCGGACGAGACGGCACAGATACGCAGTATTTT.

This clonotype was observed a handful of times. The chain combines TRBV25-1 with TRBJ2-7; 9 bases match TRBD1. The CDR3 length is 15 residues. From germline, CDR1 is MGHDK and CDR2 SYGVNS. With 4 bases clipped from V and 1 base from J, the junction kept 5 bases outside the gene matches. This chain's CDR3 is CASSGAGTGSYEQYF. The CDR3 nucleotides read TGTGCCAGCAGTGGCGCCGGGACAGGGTCCTACGAGCAGTACTTC.

The chain is built from TRBV9 and TRBJ2-7; 9 nucleotides match TRBD2. Germline assignment: CDR1 SGDLS and CDR2 YYNGEE. After removal of 2 bases from V and 1 base from J, the junction contained 1 base not matched to a gene. The CDR3 has 14 residues. CDR3: CASSVTSGSYEQYF. The CDR3 nucleotides are TGTGCCAGCAGCGTCACTAGCGGGTCCTACGAGCAGTACTTC.

There are a few counts of this clonotype. The chain has TRBV6-2 or TRBV6-3 and TRBJ2-7; the D gene is possibly TRBD2 (5 bases). Germline-derived CDR1 and CDR2 are MNHEY and SVGEGT. CDR3 length: 13 amino acids. Between the trimmed V and J ends, which lost 4 bases and 5 bases, there was a span of 12 bases. This CDR3 is CASSWTPRDEQYV. The CDR3 DNA reads TGTGCCAGCAGTTGGACTCCCCGAGACGAGCAGTACGTC.

The chain is built from TRBV3-1 and TRBJ1-2, with D possibly matching TRBD1 (5 bases). This CDR3 has 16 amino acids. CDR1 is LGHDT, CDR2 YNNKEL, per germline (reference sequence). Trimming removed 0 bases from V and 8 bases from J, with 19 bases in between. CDR3: CASSQDLTRGGGGYTF. The CDR3 DNA reads TGTGCCAGCAGCCAAGATCTCACAAGGGGAGGTGGAGGCTACACCTTC.

This clonotype was counted ten times or more. J is TRBJ2-7 and V is TRBV5-1; D may be TRBD1 or TRBD2 (5 bases each). CDR3 length: 14 amino acids. Germline lookup yields CDR1 SGHRS and CDR2 YFSETQ. Between the trimmed V and J ends, which lost 4 bases and 0 bases, there was a span of 11 bases. The CDR3 DNA follows: TGCGCCAGCAGCCCGGGACCGTCCTCCTACGAGCAGTACGTC. It yields the protein CASSPGPSSYEQYV.

The chain couples TRBV7-9 to TRBJ1-2; D gene uncertain. CDR1 is SEHNR and CDR2 is FQNEAQ in the germline V gene (reference sequence). V was clipped by 1 base and J by 8 bases, with 8 bases between them. This CDR3 region has 12 residues. The CDR3 nucleotides are TGTGCCAGCAGCTTAGAAGTAAGAGGCTACACCTTC. Encoded protein: CASSLEVRGYTF.

The chain couples TRBV6-2 or TRBV6-3 to TRBJ1-6, with D possibly being TRBD1 (5 bases). The CDR3 sequence is 17 residues long. V was clipped by 5 bases and J by 2 bases, with 16 bases between them. CDR1 MNHEY and CDR2 SVGEGT come from the germline V gene. CDR3 bases: TGTGCCAGCAGTCTCCTCGGGACGGAGACCTATAATTCACCCCTCCACTTT. It is translated as CASSLLGTETYNSPLHF.

Written as DNA, the CDR3 is TGCAGTGCTAGCCCCGCCTGGGGGACTTACGAGCAGTACTTC. Its translation: CSASPAWGTYEQYF. The gene calls are TRBV20-1 and TRBJ2-7; D may be TRBD2 (6 bases). The CDR3 runs to 14 residues. Germline-derived CDR1 and CDR2 are DFQATT and SNEGSKA (reference sequence). Trimming left V 3 bases short and J 4 bases short, with 16 bases between.

J is TRBJ2-1 and V is TRBV29-1; possibly TRBD1 for D (6 bases). In germline, CDR1 is SQVTM, CDR2 ANQGSEA. The V end was cut by 4 bases, the J end by 7 bases, with 17 bases between. The CDR3 sequence is 14 residues long. This CDR3 reads CSVVIQGLLNEQFF. CDR3 nucleotide sequence: TGCAGCGTTGTAATCCAGGGGCTACTTAATGAGCAGTTCTTC.

In its sample, this clonotype was seen a few times. This chain connects TRBV5-5 to TRBJ1-6, with unresolved D. Germline CDR1 reads SGHKS; CDR2 reads YYEKEE (reference sequence). Trimming left V 0 bases short and J 14 bases short, with 15 bases between. The CDR3 extends over 14 amino acids. The CDR3 loop is CASSLVGADRALHF. Written as DNA, the CDR3 is TGTGCCAGCAGCTTGGTCGGCGCCGACCGAGCCCTCCACTTT. Looking up the rest from reference TRBV5-5 and TRBJ1-6 gives the full variable domain: DAGVTQSPTHLIKTRGQQVTLRCSPISGHKSVSWYQQVLGQGPQFIFQYYEKEERGRGNFPDRFSARQFPNYSSELNVNALLLGDSALYLCASSLVGADRALHFGNGTRLTVT.

This clonotype was seen only a few times. This sequence joins TRBV9 and TRBJ2-3; no clear D gene. The CDR3 has 12 amino acids. Germline lookup yields CDR1 SGDLS and CDR2 YYNGEE. Trimming took off 0 bases at V and 4 bases at J, with 3 bases between the two ends. CDR3 nucleotide sequence: TGTGCCAGCAGCGTAGAGCCAGATACGCAGTATTTT. Translation gives CASSVEPDTQYF.

In this sample, this clonotype turned up a few times. The chain carries TRBV18 and TRBJ2-3; 10 nucleotides align to TRBD1. After removal of 2 bases from V and 4 bases from J, the junction contained 3 bases not matched to a gene. This CDR3 is 15 amino acids long. Germline V gene data show CDR1 as KGHSH and CDR2 as LQKENI. This CDR3 reads CASSPSGQGADTQYF. The CDR3 region has the DNA TGTGCCAGCTCACCATCAGGACAGGGGGCAGATACGCAGTATTTT.

The gene calls are TRBV20-1 and TRBJ2-3; 8 bases agree with TRBD1. The CDR3 length is 15 residues. V lost 3 bases to trimming and J lost 6 bases; unmatched junction nucleotides: 11. CDR1 and CDR2 (germline): DFQATT, SNEGSKA (reference sequence). CDR3 nucleotides: TGCAGTGCTAGGGACCGGGACAGGTCCTGGGATACGCAGTATTTT. Translation gives CSARDRDRSWDTQYF.

This chain links TRBV4-3 with TRBJ2-5, with TRBD1 matching 7 bases. With V trimmed by 1 base and J by 4 bases, 3 bases remained unmatched. Germline V CDR1 and CDR2: LGHNA, YSLEER. The length of the CDR3 is 14 residues. CDR3 sequence: CASSQGYRGETQYF. The CDR3 nucleotides are TGCGCCAGCAGCCAAGGATACAGGGGAGAGACCCAGTACTTC.

This chain joins TRBV6-6 and TRBJ1-2; TRBD1 is a possible D gene (5 bases). Germline V lookup: CDR1 MNHNY, CDR2 SVGAGI (reference sequence). The CDR3 is 14 amino acids. V was cut by 0 bases and J by 8 bases, with 13 bases left in between. The CDR3 region has the DNA TGTGCCAGCAGTTACTCTACGGGGGTCGACGGCTACACCTTC. Amino acids: CASSYSTGVDGYTF.

Many counts were recorded for this clonotype. The chain joins TRBV7-9 to TRBJ2-5, with 7 nucleotides matching TRBD1. V dropped 2 bases and J dropped 7; count of bases not matched to a gene: 7. Germline CDR1 SEHNR, CDR2 FQNEAQ (reference sequence). This CDR3 has 14 residues. Here the CDR3 DNA reads TGTGCCAGCAGCTTACCGACAGGGTCTGGGACCCAGTACTTC. Translation gives CASSLPTGSGTQYF.

The table lists this clonotype with a few counts. The chain links TRBV7-9 to TRBJ1-5; the D gene is possibly TRBD1 (5 bases). The V gene's germline CDR1 is SEHNR and CDR2 FQNEAQ (reference sequence). The CDR3 is 13 amino acids. V was cut by 1 base and J by 8 bases, with 9 bases left in between. The CDR3, as DNA: TGTGCCAGCAGCTTAGACCCGGGGGAGCCCCAGCATTTT. Its protein product is CASSLDPGEPQHF.

This clonotype was counted a few times. The chain joins TRBV6-5 to TRBJ2-5; D not resolved. The CDR3 covers 13 residues. Germline values: CDR1 MNHEY, CDR2 SVGAGI. Trimming cost V 0 bases and J 3 bases, with 5 bases left between them. In DNA form, the CDR3 reads TGTGCCAGCAGTTACTCGGGTGAAGAGACCCAGTACTTC. Translated: CASSYSGEETQYF.

The J gene is TRBJ2-5, the V gene TRBV20-1, with TRBD2 matching 7 bases. Germline assignment: CDR1 DFQATT and CDR2 SNEGSKA (reference sequence). Trimming removed 6 bases from V and 3 bases from J; junction bases left unmatched: 7. The CDR3 length is 13 residues. The CDR3 DNA reads as TGCAGTGCCGTATCGGGGGGAAAAGAGACCCAGTACTTC. The encoded protein is CSAVSGGKETQYF.

The chain is built from TRBV10-3 and TRBJ1-4, with no clear D. CDR1 is ENHRY and CDR2 is SYGVKD in the germline V gene. The length of the CDR3 is 13 residues. Deletions cut 6 bases from V and 2 bases from J, with 7 bases between. The CDR3 reads CAIRMDTNEKLFF. The DNA of the CDR3 is TGTGCCATCAGGATGGACACTAATGAAAAACTGTTTTTT.

This clonotype has only a few counts. This chain uses TRBV6-2 or TRBV6-3 with TRBJ2-7, with 9 nucleotides matching TRBD1. Germline trimming cut 6 bases from V and 4 bases from J; bases unmatched to any gene: 7. This CDR3 contains 14 residues. In germline, CDR1 is MNHEY, CDR2 SVGEGT. Here the CDR3 DNA reads TGTGCCAGCAGAACCGGGACAGGGATGTACGAGCAGTACTTC. Translated, it gives CASRTGTGMYEQYF.

This chain connects TRBV6-1 to TRBJ1-3; 10 bases agree with TRBD1. Germline CDR1 and CDR2: MNHNS and SASEGT. The ends lost 5 bases at V and 8 bases at J; junction bases unmatched: 3. The length of the CDR3 is 13 residues. CDR3 DNA: TGTGCCAGCAGTTGGACAGGGGGATACACCATATATTTT. Amino acid sequence: CASSWTGGYTIYF.

This clonotype turned up a few times. The chain employs TRBV5-1 and TRBJ2-7; tentatively, D is TRBD1 or TRBD2 (5 bases each). V was shortened by 4 bases and J by 5 bases, with 16 bases between the two germline ends. Per germline, CDR1 SGHRS and CDR2 YFSETQ. The CDR3 contains 14 residues. CDR3 in DNA: TGCGCCAGCAGCCGAGAGGGGCCCGACAACGAGCAGTACTTC. This codes for CASSREGPDNEQYF. The entire variable domain, with the rest obtained from reference TRBV5-1 and TRBJ2-7, is as follows: KAGVTQTPRYLIKTRGQQVTLSCSPISGHRSVSWYQQTPGQGLQFLFEYFSETQRNKGNFPGRFSGRQFSNSRSEMNVSTLELGDSALYLCASSREGPDNEQYFGPGTRLTVT.

The chain has TRBV14 and TRBJ2-2, with no clear D. The germline CDR1 and CDR2 sequences are SGHDN and FVKESK. Trimming took 7 bases from V and 0 from J, leaving 18 bases between them. The CDR3 runs 17 residues. The CDR3 region is CASNPRNYLPNTGELFF. The CDR3 DNA sequence: TGTGCCAGCAACCCCAGGAACTACTTACCGAACACCGGGGAGCTGTTTTTT.

V is TRBV7-3 and J is TRBJ2-2; unclear D gene. Trimming cost V 2 bases and J 4 bases, with 11 bases left between them. The germline CDR1 and CDR2 sequences are SGHTA and FQGTGA. The CDR3 covers 15 residues. In nucleotides, the CDR3 is TGTGCCAGCAGCTTATCGTCTTCAGGCACCGGGGAGCTGTTTTTT. As protein: CASSLSSSGTGELFF.

The chain joins TRBV29-1 to TRBJ2-3; D uncertain. Trimming pared 7 bases from V and 2 bases from J, leaving 7 bases between. The CDR3 loop spans 11 amino acids. Germline values: CDR1 SQVTM, CDR2 ANQGSEA. CDR3 coding DNA: TGCAGCGCCTCCCTCACAGATACGCAGTATTTT. Encoded protein: CSASLTDTQYF.

The chain couples TRBV7-3 to TRBJ2-2; D remains unclear. CDR1 SGHTA and CDR2 FQGTGA come from the germline V gene. The CDR3 is made up of 13 amino acids. With 5 bases removed from V and 6 bases from J, the gap between germline ends came to 10 bases. The CDR3 DNA sequence: TGTGCCAGCAGCCGACCCCATTCCGGGGAGCTGTTTTTT. Protein: CASSRPHSGELFF.

The chain recombines TRBV27 with TRBJ1-4; TRBD1 aligns across 7 bases. The CDR3 has 14 residues. Germline-derived CDR1 and CDR2 are MNHEY and SMNVEV (reference sequence). J lost 5 bases, V lost 6 bases, and 6 bases had no gene match. CDR3 region: CASRLQGTNEKLFF. CDR3 nucleotides: TGTGCCAGCAGACTACAGGGGACGAATGAAAAACTGTTTTTT.

The chain combines TRBV10-3 with TRBJ2-5, with TRBD2 identical over 8 bases. With 0 bases clipped from V and 0 bases from J, the junction kept 0 bases outside the gene matches. The CDR3 is made up of 15 amino acids. The germline V gene has CDR1 ENHRY and CDR2 SYGVKD. The CDR3, as DNA: TGTGCCATCAGTGAGTCGACTAGCGACCAAGAGACCCAGTACTTC. This sequence encodes CAISESTSDQETQYF.